The 27 T cell receptor beta chains below were found in one sample sequenced in a study of TIL therapy for anti-PD-1-resistant metastatic lung cancer. This was the immunoSEQ v3 assay. The table came from immunoSEQ multiplex PCR; TCRdb's copy has only in-frame clones and leaves some out. The repertoire holds about 36,000 clones, roughly 70% seen once, with approximately 5.3% in the top ten. Described time point: pre-treatment sample, taken before nivolumab and TIL therapy. This sample comprised blood, obtained at baseline. All receptors come from a person aged 25-80 years with non-small cell lung cancer.

The genes are TRBV19 and TRBJ2-5; D perhaps matches TRBD2 (5 bases). Trimming removed 0 bases at V and 5 bases at J, with 13 bases between. CDR1 and CDR2 (germline): LNHDA, SQIVND (reference sequence). The CDR3 sequence is 15 residues long. Here the CDR3 DNA reads TGTGCCAGTAGTATAGATCGAGGGCGCCGCGAGACCCAGTACTTC. Its translation: CASSIDRGRRETQYF. Looking up the rest from reference TRBV19 and TRBJ2-5 gives the full variable domain: DGGITQSPKYLFRKEGQNVTLSCEQNLNHDAMYWYRQDPGQGLRLIYYSQIVNDFQKGDIAEGYSVSREKKESFPLTVTSAQKNPTAFYLCASSIDRGRRETQYFGPGTRLLVL.

The rearrangement uses TRBV18 and TRBJ2-5; D perhaps matches TRBD1 (6 bases). CDR3 size: 16 residues. V shed 2 bases and J shed 0 bases, with 13 bases lying between them. In germline, CDR1 is KGHSH, CDR2 LQKENI. The CDR3 loop reads CASSPSVDSYQETQYF. The DNA for the CDR3 is TGTGCCAGCTCACCATCGGTGGACAGTTACCAAGAGACCCAGTACTTC.

This clone was counted a few times. The V gene is TRBV27, the J gene TRBJ2-7, with 10 bases identical to TRBD1. V lost 5 bases, J lost 9 bases, and 10 bases stayed unmatched. From germline, CDR1 is MNHEY and CDR2 SMNVEV (reference sequence). This CDR3 spans 14 amino acids. CDR3 region: CASSPRDRGWLQYF. The CDR3 nucleotides read TGTGCCAGCAGTCCGCGGGACAGGGGATGGTTGCAGTACTTC.

The chain couples TRBV19 to TRBJ1-1; D not resolved. In germline, CDR1 is LNHDA, CDR2 SQIVND (reference sequence). Deletions cut 5 bases from V and 0 bases from J, with 7 bases between. This CDR3 region has 13 residues. CDR3 loop: CASSFSLNTEAFF. The CDR3 coding sequence is TGTGCCAGTAGTTTCAGTTTGAACACTGAAGCTTTCTTT.

V usage is TRBV6-6 and J usage is TRBJ2-6, with 8 bases lining up with TRBD1. Per germline, CDR1 MNHNY and CDR2 SVGAGI (reference sequence). The CDR3 sequence is 16 residues long. Trimming took 7 bases from V and 0 from J; bases not matched to a gene: 5. CDR3 loop: CASTGQGSSGANVLTF. The CDR3 nucleotides are TGTGCCAGCACCGGACAGGGAAGCTCTGGGGCCAACGTCCTGACTTTC.

The chain recombines TRBV19 with TRBJ2-2; D may be TRBD1 (6 bases). The V end was cut by 1 base, the J end by 5 bases, with 11 bases between. Germline V gene data show CDR1 as LNHDA and CDR2 as SQIVND (reference sequence). This CDR3 is 15 amino acids long. CDR3 sequence: CASSIGSRGTGELFF. CDR3 in DNA: TGTGCCAGTAGTATAGGTTCCAGGGGAACCGGGGAGCTGTTTTTT.

The gene calls are TRBV7-2 and TRBJ1-1; D ambiguous. CDR1 is SGHTA, CDR2 FQGNSA, per germline. V lost 3 bases and J lost 1, with 9 bases in between. This CDR3 has 14 residues. CDR3 DNA: TGTGCCAGCAGCTTCGGAGGGCGGAACACTGAAGCTTTCTTT. It is translated as CASSFGGRNTEAFF. Full variable domain (outside the CDR3, taken from reference TRBV7-2 and TRBJ1-1): GAGVSQSPSNKVTEKGKDVELRCDPISGHTALYWYRQSLGQGLEFLIYFQGNSAPDKSGLPSDRFSAERTGGSVSTLTIQRTQQEDSAVYLCASSFGGRNTEAFFGQGTRLTVV.

The V and J genes are TRBV7-9 and TRBJ2-7; TRBD1 agrees at 11 bases. The ends lost 1 base at V and 6 bases at J; junction bases unmatched: 5. This CDR3 is 15 amino acids long. Germline CDR1 SEHNR, CDR2 FQNEAQ (reference sequence). CDR3 sequence: CASSLVGTGGVEQYF. The CDR3 nucleotides are TGTGCCAGCAGCTTAGTAGGGACAGGGGGGGTCGAGCAGTACTTC.

In this sample, this clone turned up a few times. This chain joins TRBV5-1 and TRBJ1-1, with D possibly TRBD1 on 5 matching bases. CDR1 is SGHRS and CDR2 is YFSETQ in the germline V gene. This CDR3 is 15 amino acids long. The V end lost 4 bases, the J end lost 4 bases, and 17 bases lay between the germline ends. The CDR3 sequence: CASSLVGQGGTEAFF. CDR3 DNA sequence: TGCGCCAGCAGCCTAGTAGGGCAGGGAGGCACTGAAGCTTTCTTT. The whole variable domain, filled in from reference TRBV5-1 and TRBJ1-1, reads KAGVTQTPRYLIKTRGQQVTLSCSPISGHRSVSWYQQTPGQGLQFLFEYFSETQRNKGNFPGRFSGRQFSNSRSEMNVSTLELGDSALYLCASSLVGQGGTEAFFGQGTRLTVV.

The gene calls are TRBV7-9 and TRBJ1-2; TRBD1 matches at 9 bases. CDR1 is SEHNR and CDR2 is FQNEAQ in the germline V gene (reference sequence). The CDR3 spans 13 residues. With V trimmed by 5 bases and J by 5 bases, 3 bases remained unmatched. The CDR3 bases are TGTGCCAGCAGCACAGGGGGCGAATATGGCTACACCTTC. It yields the protein CASSTGGEYGYTF.

The V gene is TRBV28, the J gene TRBJ2-2, with D perhaps matching TRBD1 (5 bases). Germline V gives CDR1 MDHEN, CDR2 SYDVKM. CDR3 length: 14 residues. Trimming pared 5 bases from V and 3 bases from J, leaving 10 bases between. In nucleotides, the CDR3 is TGTGCCAGCAGTCCCCCGACAGACACCGGGGAGCTGTTTTTT. It yields the protein CASSPPTDTGELFF.

For the CDR3, the DNA is TGTGCCAGCAGTTTCCGAGGGGGGGGCAAGGGCTACACCTTC. Its protein is CASSFRGGGKGYTF. This sequence joins TRBV6-6 and TRBJ1-2; TRBD1 might be the D (6 bases). CDR1 MNHNY and CDR2 SVGAGI come from the germline V gene (reference sequence). The CDR3 covers 14 residues. The ends were cut back, 4 bases at V and 8 bases at J, with 17 bases in the middle.

The chain combines TRBV6-5 with TRBJ2-1, with 8 bases aligning to TRBD2. The length of the CDR3 is 14 residues. V shed 1 base, J shed 8 bases, and the junction held 4 bases outside the gene matches. CDR1 and CDR2 from the germline V gene are MNHEY and SVGAGI. CDR3 sequence (DNA): TGTGCCAGCAGTTACTATGGCGGGAGGCATGAGCAGTTCTTC. This gives the protein CASSYYGGRHEQFF.

V and J are TRBV9 and TRBJ2-7, with TRBD1 matching 7 bases. The CDR3 totals 15 residues. The germline gives CDR1 SGDLS, CDR2 YYNGEE. The junction had 11 bases not matched to a gene; V was cut back by 3 bases and J by 5 bases. The CDR3 DNA follows: TGTGCCAGCAGCGGGGGCAGCAGGGGGTCCAACGAGCAGTACTTC. It encodes CASSGGSRGSNEQYF.

The chain uses TRBV7-2 and TRBJ2-3, with 7 bases fitting TRBD1. Germline values: CDR1 SGHTA, CDR2 FQGNSA. V shed 3 bases, J shed 0 bases, and the junction held 3 bases outside the gene matches. The CDR3 loop spans 15 amino acids. CDR3 loop: CASSFEGASTDTQYF. The DNA for the CDR3 is TGTGCCAGCAGCTTCGAGGGGGCAAGCACAGATACGCAGTATTTT.

The J gene is TRBJ2-7, the V gene TRBV4-3; TRBD2 is a possible D gene (6 bases). V was trimmed by 2 bases and J by 6 bases, leaving 14 bases between them. The CDR3 spans 14 residues. CDR1 and CDR2 (germline): LGHNA, YSLEER. In DNA form, the CDR3 reads TGCGCCAGCAGCCAATTGGGGCGGAGGGGCGAGCAGTACTTC. It codes for CASSQLGRRGEQYF.

A single count supports this clone. The chain combines TRBV5-4 with TRBJ2-7, with D possibly TRBD2 on 5 matching bases. Germline CDR1 reads SGHNT; CDR2 reads YYREEE (reference sequence). The CDR3 sequence is 13 residues long. V shed 0 bases and J shed 4 bases, with 8 bases lying between them. CDR3 protein: CASSLVTGYEQYF. The CDR3, as DNA: TGTGCCAGCAGCTTGGTGACGGGGTACGAGCAGTACTTC.

The gene calls are TRBV18 and TRBJ1-4, with 7 bases lining up with TRBD1. The CDR3 totals 13 residues. J was trimmed by 8 bases and V by 5 bases; bases with no gene match: 5. The germline gives CDR1 KGHSH, CDR2 LQKENI. This CDR3 reads CASSGTADEKLFF. CDR3 sequence (DNA): TGTGCCAGCTCAGGGACAGCCGACGAAAAACTGTTTTTT.

The J gene is TRBJ2-1, the V gene TRBV7-9, with 11 bases lining up with TRBD2. The germline CDR1 and CDR2 sequences are SEHNR and FQNEAQ (reference sequence). The length of the CDR3 is 17 residues. V lost 5 bases, J lost 1 base, and 7 bases stayed unmatched. The CDR3 DNA reads TGTGCCAGCAGCCAAACCGGGACTAGCGGTTCCTACAATGAGCAGTTCTTC. It codes for CASSQTGTSGSYNEQFF. The complete variable domain, with remaining parts taken from reference TRBV7-9 and TRBJ2-1, reads DTGVSQNPRHKITKRGQNVTFRCDPISEHNRLYWYRQTLGQGPEFLTYFQNEAQLEKSRLLSDRFSAERPKGSFSTLEIQRTEQGDSAMYLCASSQTGTSGSYNEQFFGPGTRLTVL.

V usage is TRBV28 and J usage is TRBJ2-2, with 8 bases matching TRBD2. J lost 7 bases, V lost 6 bases, and 10 bases had no gene match. CDR1 is MDHEN, CDR2 SYDVKM, per germline. This CDR3 has 15 residues. CDR3 residues: CASSTLSGVNGELFF. CDR3 bases: TGTGCCAGCAGCACCCTTAGCGGGGTGAACGGGGAGCTGTTTTTT.

This clone has only a few counts. The CDR3 here is CASSQRGDSLMNTEAFF. CDR3 nucleotide sequence: TGTGCCAGCAGCCAAAGGGGGGACAGTCTCATGAACACTGAAGCTTTCTTT. The V gene is TRBV4-2, the J gene TRBJ1-1, with TRBD1 matching over 7 bases. Germline CDR1 is LGHNA and CDR2 is YNFKEQ. After removal of 2 bases from V and 0 bases from J, the junction contained 9 bases not matched to a gene. The CDR3 sequence is 17 residues long.

This clone has just a few counts. The chain links TRBV19 to TRBJ1-1; D ambiguous. The germline V gene has CDR1 LNHDA and CDR2 SQIVND (reference sequence). The CDR3 sequence is 14 residues long. V was cut by 2 bases and J by 11 bases, with 18 bases left in between. The CDR3 region has the DNA TGTGCCAGTAGTATAATTGGAGCCGGCGGCTTTGCTTTCTTT. This gives the protein CASSIIGAGGFAFF.

The rearrangement uses TRBV27 and TRBJ2-3; D call uncertain. The V gene's germline CDR1 is MNHEY and CDR2 SMNVEV (reference sequence). This CDR3 has 12 amino acids. V was cut by 11 bases and J by 6 bases, with 15 bases left in between. CDR3 bases: TGTGCCGGTGGGCCCGGCGCGGATACGCAGTATTTT. This translates into CAGGPGADTQYF.

V is TRBV5-1 and J is TRBJ2-3; D is unresolved. V lost 3 bases to trimming and J lost 0 bases, with 5 bases between them. Germline assignment: CDR1 SGHRS and CDR2 YFSETQ. This CDR3 has 13 amino acids. CDR3 residues: CASSSQSTDTQYF. The CDR3 region has the DNA TGCGCCAGCAGCTCTCAGAGCACAGATACGCAGTATTTT.

The genes are TRBV7-2 and TRBJ2-7; no reliable D call. The V end lost 5 bases, the J end lost 0 bases, and 11 bases lay between the germline ends. This CDR3 has 14 residues. Germline assignment: CDR1 SGHTA and CDR2 FQGNSA. For the CDR3, the DNA is TGTGCCAGCAGCCCAACCCTACACTCCTACGAGCAGTACTTC. Its protein product is CASSPTLHSYEQYF. Using reference TRBV7-2 and TRBJ2-7 for the parts outside the CDR3, the full variable domain is GAGVSQSPSNKVTEKGKDVELRCDPISGHTALYWYRQSLGQGLEFLIYFQGNSAPDKSGLPSDRFSAERTGGSVSTLTIQRTQQEDSAVYLCASSPTLHSYEQYFGPGTRLTVT.

The J gene is TRBJ2-5, the V gene TRBV9; D unclear. Germline CDR1 reads SGDLS; CDR2 reads YYNGEE. The CDR3 runs to 10 residues. Deletions cut 3 bases from V and 5 bases from J, with 2 bases between. The CDR3 is CASSGETQYF. The CDR3, as DNA: TGTGCCAGCAGCGGCGAGACCCAGTACTTC.

The chain links TRBV2 to TRBJ1-5; TRBD1 matches at 7 bases. The CDR3 runs 14 residues. Germline loops: CDR1 SNHLY, CDR2 FYNNEI. V lost 6 bases to trimming and J lost 7 bases; unmatched junction nucleotides: 9. For the CDR3, the DNA is TGTGCCAGCAGGGGACAGTCGGTAGGACAGCCCCAGCATTTT. This codes for CASRGQSVGQPQHF.